Sequencing of this T cell receptor beta chain was carried out in a study of shared clonotypes between healthy human individuals. Per the germline V gene, CDR1 is MNHEY and CDR2 is SVGAGI. The CDR3 has 13 residues. Trimming pared 3 bases from V and 4 bases from J, leaving 9 bases between. Study-wide results and caveats: Clonotypes shared by all four sorted-subset donors had higher generation probabilities than non-shared clonotypes.

The donors, healthy adults who were HIV-negative, had experienced no recent acute infections or vaccinations. Sorted subsets were amplified in replicate PCRs using 200 ng DNA, approximately 30,000 T cell genomes. Libraries were prepared by immunoSEQ multiplex PCR; TCRdb keeps only in-frame clonotypes and omits some of them. Here the sample spans some 650,000 clones, around 97% being singletons. As for this clone: Antigen unknown.

Sequenced input: naive CD4+ T cells sorted from blood. Specified subset: CD45RA+ positively selected. The sequence was obtained from a woman between 25 and 40 years old in good health. V usage is TRBV6-5 and J usage is TRBJ1-1, with D tentatively TRBD1 (5 bases). The CDR3 region is CASSYQQATEAFF. CDR3 bases: TGTGCCAGCAGTTATCAACAGGCCACTGAAGCTTTCTTT.